A selection of T cell receptor beta chains follows, all from one sample in a study of blood T cell repertoires in COVID-19. Data came from immunoSEQ multiplex PCR; TCRdb stores just in-frame clones and leaves some out. The sample carries a few hundred thousand clones, roughly 84% recorded once. Sequenced material: PBMCs or T cells enriched from blood (not recorded which). These receptors were taken from a man aged 50-59 years who had recovered from COVID-19. Both conserved end residues are part of each CDR3. A D gene is named only where the DNA matches it firmly. Clone size is stated in some rows and not others, as once, few, many or a class when expanded.

cdr3_length j_call v_call d_call clone_size cdr3_aa cdr3_nt
14 TRBJ1-5 TRBV4-3 - - CASSQDQANQPQHF TGCGCCAGCAGCCAAGATCAGGCCAATCAGCCCCAGCATTTT
18 TRBJ1-5 TRBV4-1 - - CASSQDGGAGLSRFPQHF TGCGCCAGCAGCCAAGATGGCGGGGCGGGCCTCTCAAGGTTTCCCCAGCATTTT
17 TRBJ2-1 TRBV11-2 TRBD2 once CASSQTSGRESYNEQFF TGTGCCAGCAGCCAGACTAGCGGGAGGGAGTCCTACAATGAGCAGTTCTTC
13 TRBJ1-1 TRBV5-6 - - CASSSTENTEAFF TGTGCCAGCAGCTCTACTGAGAACACTGAAGCTTTCTTT
14 TRBJ1-1 TRBV5-1 TRBD1 - CASSSTGVGTEAFF TGCGCCAGCAGCTCTACAGGGGTGGGCACTGAAGCTTTCTTT
15 TRBJ1-4 TRBV28 TRBD1 - CASSPRTGGTLKLFF TGTGCCAGCAGTCCAAGAACAGGGGGCACCTTGAAACTGTTTTTT
14 TRBJ2-7 TRBV19 TRBD1 - CASSGTGGAVEQYF TGTGCCAGTAGCGGCACAGGGGGCGCGGTCGAGCAGTACTTC
15 TRBJ2-1 TRBV5-1 - - CASSLAEVSYNEQFF TGCGCCAGCAGCTTAGCCGAGGTTTCCTACAATGAGCAGTTCTTC
14 TRBJ1-5 TRBV25-1 - - CASMGGGWFQPQHF TGTGCCAGCATGGGAGGAGGTTGGTTTCAGCCCCAGCATTTT
13 TRBJ2-3 TRBV5-4 - - CASSLSGTDTQYF TGTGCCAGCAGCTTGTCGGGTACAGATACGCAGTATTTT
15 TRBJ1-5 TRBV19 TRBD1 - CASSPRTGGYQPQHF TGTGCCAGTAGTCCCCGGACAGGGGGTTATCAGCCCCAGCATTTT
15 TRBJ2-3 TRBV2 TRBD2 - CASSENSGSKVTQYF TGTGCCAGCAGTGAAAATAGCGGGAGTAAGGTTACGCAGTATTTT
18 TRBJ1-5 TRBV19 - - CASTYYLSRNLGNQPQHF TGTGCCAGTACGTATTATCTTTCTAGGAACCTGGGCAATCAGCCCCAGCATTTT
18 TRBJ2-1 TRBV4-2 - - CASSQPDPGLLPYNEQFF TGTGCCAGCAGCCAGCCTGACCCGGGACTCCTCCCCTACAATGAGCAGTTCTTC
15 TRBJ1-1 TRBV7-9 - - CASSFPDSLNTEAFF TGTGCCAGCAGCTTCCCCGACTCTCTGAACACTGAAGCTTTCTTT
12 TRBJ1-2 TRBV7-9 - - CASSLGQAGYTF TGTGCCAGCAGCTTAGGCCAGGCGGGCTACACCTTC
14 TRBJ2-2 TRBV6-2/TRBV6-3 - - CASSYTGRAGELFF TGTGCCAGCAGTTACACCGGGCGGGCCGGGGAGCTGTTTTTT
14 TRBJ2-3 TRBV11-2 - once CASSLVGGLDTQYF TGTGCCAGCAGCTTAGTCGGGGGTCTGGATACGCAGTATTTT
14 TRBJ2-7 TRBV28 - few CASRSRTLAYEQYF TGTGCCAGCAGGAGTAGGACTCTAGCCTACGAGCAGTACTTC
14 TRBJ2-7 TRBV11-3 TRBD2 few CASSRGPRGGEQYF TGTGCCAGCAGCAGAGGACCCCGGGGGGGGGAGCAGTACTTC
14 TRBJ2-7 TRBV6-5 TRBD1 few CASSPGTGSYEQYF TGTGCCAGCAGTCCCGGGACAGGTTCGTACGAGCAGTACTTC
13 TRBJ1-2 TRBV6-2/TRBV6-3 TRBD1 - CASSTLTGVRYTF TGTGCCAGCAGTACCTTGACAGGGGTACGCTACACCTTC
14 TRBJ1-5 TRBV2 TRBD1 - CASSGTGGWKPQHF TGTGCCAGTTCCGGGACAGGGGGTTGGAAGCCCCAGCATTTT
13 TRBJ1-5 TRBV7-3 - once CASSPMGGQPQHF TGTGCCAGCAGCCCTATGGGAGGTCAGCCCCAGCATTTT
16 TRBJ1-4 TRBV2 - few CASRGSLGPTNEKLFF TGTGCCAGCAGAGGCTCCCTTGGGCCCACTAATGAAAAACTGTTTTTT
13 TRBJ2-4 TRBV25-1 TRBD1 - CASAGWTGNIQYF TGTGCCAGCGCGGGCTGGACAGGAAACATTCAGTACTTC
14 TRBJ2-4 TRBV28 - - CASRVQGVKNIQYF TGTGCCAGCAGGGTACAGGGAGTCAAAAACATTCAGTACTTC
16 TRBJ2-2 TRBV7-8 - once CASSLALSSPTGELFF TGTGCCAGCAGCTTAGCGTTGAGTTCCCCTACCGGGGAGCTGTTTTTT
13 TRBJ2-1 TRBV11-2 - - CASSLERVNEQFF TGTGCCAGCAGCTTAGAACGGGTCAATGAGCAGTTCTTC
15 TRBJ2-2 TRBV7-7 - - CASSPLRGSAGELFF TGTGCTAGCAGCCCCCTGCGGGGTTCGGCCGGGGAGCTGTTTTTT
15 TRBJ2-7 TRBV3-1/TRBV3-2 TRBD2 - CASSHGLAGSTEQYF TGTGCCAGCAGCCACGGACTAGCGGGCTCCACGGAGCAGTACTTC
14 TRBJ1-1 TRBV5-1 - - CASGPGQMNTEAFF TGCGCCAGCGGTCCGGGACAAATGAACACTGAAGCTTTCTTT
13 TRBJ1-1 TRBV30 - - CAGRRGSNTEAFF TGTGCCGGGCGGAGGGGCAGCAACACTGAAGCTTTCTTT
14 TRBJ2-1 TRBV28 TRBD1 - CASSRQGAYNEQFF TGTGCCAGCTCGAGACAGGGGGCCTACAATGAGCAGTTCTTC
21 TRBJ2-4 TRBV29-1 - - CSVVIFRLVDSEGLAKNIQYF TGCAGCGTTGTAATTTTCCGGCTAGTGGACTCCGAGGGTCTAGCCAAAAACATTCAGTACTTC
15 TRBJ1-6 TRBV25-1 TRBD1 - CASSGHGQGGSPLHF TGTGCCAGCAGTGGCCATGGACAGGGGGGATCACCCCTCCACTTT
15 TRBJ2-7 TRBV11-2 - - CASSSDSNPLYEQYF TGTGCCAGCAGCTCGGACTCTAACCCCCTCTACGAGCAGTACTTC
20 TRBJ1-5 TRBV6-2/TRBV6-3 TRBD1 - CASSLLGAGGFSYSNQPQHF TGTGCCAGCAGCCTTCTTGGCGCAGGGGGCTTCAGTTATAGCAATCAGCCCCAGCATTTT
12 TRBJ2-1 TRBV10-1 - few CASSETFNEQFF TGCGCCAGCAGTGAGACATTCAATGAGCAGTTCTTC
13 TRBJ1-2 TRBV27 - once CASSLRLSYGYTF TGTGCCAGCAGTTTAAGACTGAGCTATGGCTACACCTTC
18 TRBJ2-3 TRBV7-9 - - CASSPRGDLLTGTDTQYF TGTGCCAGCAGCCCCCGCGGGGACCTCCTTACCGGCACAGATACGCAGTATTTT
16 TRBJ2-5 TRBV19 TRBD1 - CASPNRDRGWGETQYF TGTGCCAGTCCCAACCGGGACAGGGGTTGGGGAGAGACCCAGTACTTC
11 TRBJ2-3 TRBV7-8 - - CASTITDTQYF TGTGCCAGCACCATCACAGATACGCAGTATTTT
15 TRBJ1-5 TRBV6-5 - - CASSSDRTSNQPQHF TGTGCCAGCAGTTCCGACAGGACCAGCAATCAGCCCCAGCATTTT
12 TRBJ2-5 TRBV12-3/TRBV12-4 TRBD2 - CATKRGDETQYF TGTGCCACCAAGCGGGGGGATGAGACCCAGTACTTC
14 TRBJ2-7 TRBV30 TRBD2 - CAWRTSGGAYEQYF TGTGCCTGGAGAACTAGCGGGGGGGCCTACGAGCAGTACTTC
14 TRBJ1-1 TRBV9 - - CASSVAGPDTEAFF TGTGCCAGCAGCGTAGCAGGGCCAGACACTGAAGCTTTCTTT
15 TRBJ1-2 TRBV7-2 TRBD1 - CASSVGQGPAYGYTF TGTGCCAGCAGCGTAGGACAGGGCCCGGCCTATGGCTACACCTTC
15 TRBJ2-2 TRBV25-1 - few CASSRGLANTGELFF TGTGCCAGCTCCCGGGGACTGGCGAACACCGGGGAGCTGTTTTTT
14 TRBJ1-1 TRBV7-6 TRBD1 few CASSKDRRNTEAFF TGTGCCAGCAGCAAGGACAGGAGGAACACTGAAGCTTTCTTT